This record looks at one T cell receptor beta chain sequence and its context. Its matching antigen is unknown. This sample is part of a study of shared clonotypes between healthy human individuals. Study-wide results and caveats: Estimated richness was generally greater in naive than memory subsets.

Deletions cut 0 bases from V and 10 bases from J, with 3 bases between. The CDR3 runs to 10 residues. Germline loops: CDR1 DFQATT, CDR2 SNEGSKA (reference sequence). Some clones are missing from TCRdb's copy, which holds only in-frame ones; the method was immunoSEQ multiplex PCR. Of more than 1,200,000 clones listed, just under 99% are singletons. Sequencing was carried out using naive CD4+ T cells sorted from blood. Regarding subset: CD45RA+ positively selected. J is TRBJ2-2 and V is TRBV20-1; D is undetermined. This TCR derives from a young man in good health. CDR3 sequence: CSARDKELFF. In DNA, the CDR3 is TGCAGTGCTAGAGATAAGGAGCTGTTTTTT.